This T cell receptor beta chain was recovered during a study of cytomegalovirus exposure and HLA in healthy donors. Notes on the study in general: Cytomegalovirus association was assigned to more than 150 TCR beta chains.

Details on this clone: The antigen is not known.

Germline V lookup: CDR1 MDHEN, CDR2 SYDVKM. This CDR3 has 17 residues. Germline trimming cut 0 bases from V and 2 bases from J; bases unmatched to any gene: 5. Clones were read by immunoSEQ multiplex PCR, and TCRdb kept only the in-frame ones, dropping some. The table records about 200,000 clones, 70% to 90% of them present only once. This receptor was identified in a woman in her late teens or twenties in good health and CMV-seronegative. Sample: PBMCs. V is TRBV28 and J is TRBJ2-7; 12 positions match TRBD1. CDR3 in DNA: TGTGCCAGCAGTTTATGGGGGGGGACAGGGGGCGCCTACGAGCAGTACTTC. It codes for CASSLWGGTGGAYEQYF.